This TCR beta chain was sequenced in a study of T cell responses to AZD1222 COVID-19 vaccine. The CDR3 runs 16 residues. Trimming cost V 0 bases and J 6 bases, with 15 bases left between them. Germline-derived CDR1 and CDR2 are MNHNS and SASEGT. Only in-frame clones appear in the TCRdb table, and some are missing; sequencing was by immunoSEQ multiplex PCR. The table records 110,000 to 150,000 clones, about 90% of them present only once. Worth noting for this clone: Its antigen is unknown.

Broader study findings: Mostly white British, mostly female donors; authors suggested clonal diversity may be underestimated.

The TCR originated in an adult in good health. The chain links TRBV6-1 to TRBJ1-5; a possible D gene is TRBD1 (6 bases). This specimen was peripheral blood, taken on day 0 of AZD1222 vaccination. DNA of the CDR3: TGTGCCAGCAGTGAAGCAGCGGCAGGGGTTGGTCAGCCCCAGCATTTT. As protein: CASSEAAAGVGQPQHF.